This T cell receptor (beta chain) was found in a study of blood T cell repertoires in COVID-19 (dated by TCRdb to about 2020). With respect to the entire study: Collaborator samples came from the United States, Italy and Spain and covered acute and convalescent phases of COVID-19. The material from the prospective study consisted of cDNA or gDNA derived from T cells, B-cell-depleted T cells, or PBMCs. Deeply sampled blood TCRbeta repertoires from subjects exposed to, actively infected with, or recovered from COVID-19 were included in the dataset. The repertoires were made available in a free public database intended to serve as a resource for research on the immune response to SARS-CoV-2. Samples came from the ongoing ImmuneRACE study (first 160 participants) plus 1,254 subjects from 6 global collaborators. The sample metadata nearly always contained a de-identified subject ID, COVID-19 status, age in years and sex. Where available, HLA class I and class II types were obtained from metadata supplied by the sample provider rather than from assay-based typing. What the authors observed across the whole study: The quantity of clinical and demographic metadata differed by source and by participant and was supplied without curation.

As regards this clone: What antigen it recognizes has not been identified. The input lacks base qualities; no much larger clone sits a single base away.

CDR1 and CDR2, per the germline V gene, are MNHEY and SVGAGI. Inclusive of the bounding cysteine and phenylalanine, the CDR3 is 15 residues long. Only the CDR3 region is kept as DNA, spanning 45 bases read in frame from base 1. A distance of 15 bases separates the germline ends of V and J, which lose 4 bases and 3 bases respectively. Collaborating institutions collected whole blood in K2EDTA tubes following their own protocols. For TCRbeta analysis, collaborator samples were shipped as frozen whole blood, as isolated PBMCs, or as DNA extracted from either sample type. TCRbeta CDR3 regions were amplified from genomic DNA using the immunoSEQ Assay, a bias-controlled multiplex PCR. The study's processing was this. Nucleated cell counts per sample were estimated from amplification of reference gene primers within the assay. Sequence reads were collapsed and filtered to measure the absolute abundance of every unique TCRbeta CDR3 rearrangement. For each sample, productive Simpson clonality was calculated as the square root of Simpson's diversity index across productive rearrangements. TCRdb re-hosts the immuneACCESS table, in-frame sequences only. Its copies lack some clones; in the studies checked, an unresolved V gene accounts for under half of them, and the cause for the rest is not known. V and J calls plus clone size are reproduced from that table; the DNA served to infer D and trimming. This sample is represented by 220,000 or so clones; about 85% of them were singletons. The ten largest clones represent about 20% of the sample.

What was sequenced was peripheral blood. This clonotype was sampled from a man aged 25 to 40 with active or convalescent COVID-19. In this chain, TRBV6-5 is recombined with TRBJ2-5; the D gene cannot be resolved reliably. The DNA sequence is TGTGCCAGCAGTTTCTCCGGCGGAGTCAAAGAGACCCAGTACTTC. Its coded protein is CASSFSGGVKETQYF.